The 10 T cell receptor beta chains in this list originate from one sample, sequenced in a study of response to subunit inactivated influenza vaccine. From the RT-PCR reads, TCRdb called clonotypes with MiXCR, one entry per CDR3 protein. This repertoire shows more than 600,000 distinct CDR3 sequences, about 18% found once; its top ten account for roughly a tenth. Sequencing used PBMCs from blood, obtained approximately 5 days after vaccination. These receptors all come from a man aged 45-60 years who received an inactivated influenza vaccine.

This clonotype was counted between two and nine times. The V gene is TRBV25-1, the J gene TRBJ2-1, with 9 bases matching TRBD2. Germline V gene sequence: CDR1 MGHDK, CDR2 SYGVNS. Losses at the gene ends were 1 base for V and 7 bases for J; bases not matched to a gene: 8. The CDR3 sequence is 16 residues long. DNA for the CDR3: TGTGCCAGCAGTGAATTGGGCGGGAGGGCCAGTAATGAGCAGTTCTTC. It translates to CASSELGGRASNEQFF. The full variable domain, its missing parts supplied by reference TRBV25-1 and TRBJ2-1, is EADIYQTPRYLVIGTGKKITLECSQTMGHDKMYWYQQDPGMELHLIHYSYGVNSTEKGDLSSESTVSRIRTEHFPLTLESARPSHTSQYLCASSELGGRASNEQFFGPGTRLTVL.

A note on this clonotype: A much larger clone lies one base from this, so it may be a read error. The DNA is omitted, as the CDR3 cannot be located on it reliably, and the CDR3 follows TCRdb's listing. V is TRBV29-1 and J is TRBJ1-1; TRBD1, as called in the table, went unchecked against the DNA. Germline V gene data show CDR1 as SQVTM and CDR2 as ANQGSEA. The CDR3 is 14 residues long, ends included. The CDR3 loop reads CSVRARELNTEACF.

The chain combines TRBV7-2 with TRBJ1-1; no reliable D call. CDR1 SGHTA and CDR2 FQGNSA come from the germline V gene. This CDR3 comprises 13 residues. V was pared by 5 bases and J by 1 base, with 8 bases between. CDR3 DNA sequence: TGTGCCAGCAGCCCCTTGCCGAACACTGAAGCTTTCTTT. Protein sequence: CASSPLPNTEAFF.

The V gene is TRBV7-3, the J gene TRBJ2-1; 10 nucleotides align to TRBD1. V was pared by 5 bases and J by 7 bases, with 11 bases of the junction left unmatched. The CDR3 has 16 amino acids. The germline gives CDR1 SGHTA, CDR2 FQGTGA. The CDR3 nucleotides are TGTGCCAGCAGCCTATATGGGGGACAGGGGATGAATGAGCAGTTCTTC. It translates to CASSLYGGQGMNEQFF.

This chain links TRBV20-1 with TRBJ2-7; D gene uncertain. Trimming took off 4 bases at V and 3 bases at J, with 19 bases between the two ends. From germline, CDR1 is DFQATT and CDR2 SNEGSKA (reference sequence). This CDR3 has 15 residues. CDR3 protein: CSAKDLRHGGYEQYF. The CDR3 nucleotides read TGCAGTGCTAAGGACCTCCGCCATGGCGGCTACGAGCAGTACTTC.

This clonotype was counted many times. The chain combines TRBV29-1 with TRBJ2-5; D gene uncertain. The CDR3 runs to 13 residues. V shed 5 bases and J shed 2 bases, with 12 bases lying between them. Germline V gene lookup returns CDR1 SQVTM and CDR2 ANQGSEA. CDR3 nucleotides: TGCAGCGTTCCTCCTGGGCCGCAAGAGACCCAGTACTTC. Protein product: CSVPPGPQETQYF.

This clonotype has just a few counts. V gene TRBV7-6 combines with J gene TRBJ1-1, with D perhaps matching TRBD1 (5 bases). This CDR3 contains 16 residues. V dropped 5 bases and J dropped 1 base, with 17 bases sitting between them. CDR1 is SGHVS, CDR2 FNYEAQ, per germline. The DNA for the CDR3 is TGTGCCAGCAGCGACCGGGACGGTGTTAGGAACACTGAAGCTTTCTTT. As protein: CASSDRDGVRNTEAFF.

This clonotype was observed a few times. The chain recombines TRBV18 with TRBJ2-7, with unresolved D. Germline assignment: CDR1 KGHSH and CDR2 LQKENI. The V end was cut by 0 bases, the J end by 7 bases, with 13 bases between. CDR3 length: 14 amino acids. CDR3 sequence reads: CASSPPGRSREQYF. The DNA of the CDR3 is TGTGCCAGCTCACCACCAGGGCGATCCCGGGAGCAGTACTTC.

The rearrangement joins TRBV27 to TRBJ2-5; 7 bases are a match to TRBD1. The CDR3 extends over 13 amino acids. CDR1 MNHEY and CDR2 SMNVEV come from the germline V gene (reference sequence). Unmatched junction bases numbered 6, after V lost 6 bases and J lost 5 bases. The CDR3 sequence is CASRQTGPETQYF. CDR3 bases: TGTGCCAGCAGGCAGACAGGGCCGGAGACCCAGTACTTC.

V and J are TRBV7-2 and TRBJ1-1, with D hard to call. Trimming took 4 bases from V and 0 from J, leaving 9 bases between them. CDR1 is SGHTA, CDR2 FQGNSA, per germline. This CDR3 is 14 amino acids long. The CDR3 DNA reads as TGTGCCAGCAGCTATCACATTATGAACACTGAAGCTTTCTTT. Amino acids: CASSYHIMNTEAFF.